The clone carrying this T cell receptor (beta chain) was recorded a few times. Its specificity is unknown. V lost 5 bases and J 0 bases, leaving 21 bases between the germline ends. Per germline, CDR1 KGHSH and CDR2 LQKENI. This CDR3 comprises 18 residues. TCRdb passed the RT-PCR reads through MiXCR, listing each CDR3 protein once. Here the sample spans about 780,000 distinct CDR3 sequences, approximately 17% being singletons. This entry belongs to a study of response to subunit inactivated influenza vaccine. Study-wide findings and caveats: The authors suggested that few new T cells are recruited per seasonal influenza vaccination.

The rearrangement joins TRBV18 to TRBJ2-3; D may correspond to TRBD1 or TRBD2 (5 bases each). The source material was PBMCs from blood, sampled 5 days after vaccination. The sequence derives from a man in his forties or fifties who received an inactivated influenza vaccine. The CDR3 nucleotides are TGTGCCAGCTCAGACGCTACCGGGACCCGACCTAGCACAGATACGCAGTATTTT. It encodes CASSDATGTRPSTDTQYF.